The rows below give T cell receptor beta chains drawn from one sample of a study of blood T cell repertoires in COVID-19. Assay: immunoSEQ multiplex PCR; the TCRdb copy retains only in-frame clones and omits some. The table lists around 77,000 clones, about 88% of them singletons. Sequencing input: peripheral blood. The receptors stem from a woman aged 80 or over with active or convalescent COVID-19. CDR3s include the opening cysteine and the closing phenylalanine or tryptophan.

CDR3 protein: CASSSSPLGDEQYF
V gene: TRBV11-1
CDR3 length: 14

CDR3 protein: CSVDKQGAYPGYTF
V gene: TRBV29-1
CDR3 length: 14

CDR3 protein: CASSYSPGRSTEAFF
V gene: TRBV6-5
CDR3 length: 15

CDR3 protein: CASSPPGSISNEKLFF
V gene: TRBV7-3
CDR3 length: 16

CDR3 protein: CASSLRDTYEQYF
V gene: TRBV6-6
CDR3 length: 13

CDR3 protein: CASRISGSEYGYTF
V gene: TRBV13
CDR3 length: 14

CDR3 protein: CAWAGLASTGELFF
V gene: TRBV30
CDR3 length: 14

CDR3 protein: CASSSAREGSEAFF
V gene: TRBV6-6
CDR3 length: 14

CDR3 protein: CASSLARGSGNTIYF
V gene: TRBV7-9
CDR3 length: 15

CDR3 protein: CASSYAGLGQETQYF
V gene: TRBV6-2/TRBV6-3
CDR3 length: 15

CDR3 protein: CASSSRQGISNQPQHF
V gene: TRBV7-9
CDR3 length: 16

CDR3 protein: CASSCLTGLAEDTQYF
V gene: TRBV12-1
CDR3 length: 16

CDR3 protein: CASSVDYGAADTQYF
V gene: TRBV9
CDR3 length: 15

CDR3 protein: CASNPTGRSYEQYF
V gene: TRBV10-3
CDR3 length: 14

CDR3 protein: CASRWTGPINSPLHF
V gene: TRBV2
CDR3 length: 15

CDR3 protein: CALRDKFQETQYF
V gene: TRBV30
CDR3 length: 13

CDR3 protein: CSVEQGADTQYF
V gene: TRBV29-1
CDR3 length: 12

CDR3 protein: CATSERQGEGTGELFF
V gene: TRBV24-1
CDR3 length: 16

CDR3 protein: CASSAEQGLRTDTQYF
V gene: TRBV2
CDR3 length: 16

CDR3 protein: CASSLGRMVEETQYF
V gene: TRBV5-4
CDR3 length: 15

CDR3 protein: CASSIAGQSGVEQYF
V gene: TRBV19
CDR3 length: 15

CDR3 protein: CASSLTDRDRTEAFF
V gene: TRBV5-1
CDR3 length: 15

CDR3 protein: CASSLAVGTGMNSPLHF
V gene: TRBV7-9
CDR3 length: 17

CDR3 protein: CASSPGQVYGYTF
V gene: TRBV5-4
CDR3 length: 13

CDR3 protein: CASSHTGYYGYTF
V gene: TRBV4-3
CDR3 length: 13

CDR3 protein: CASSSPGQDTGELFF
V gene: TRBV28
CDR3 length: 15

CDR3 protein: CASSPQTGNTGELFF
V gene: TRBV11-1
CDR3 length: 15

CDR3 protein: CASRQTGSSGNTIYF
V gene: TRBV7-8
CDR3 length: 15